Each of the 22 T cell receptor beta chains below was sequenced from the same sample in a study of response to subunit inactivated influenza vaccine. A single record per CDR3 protein comes from TCRdb applying MiXCR to the RT-PCR reads. In the table there are around 480,000 distinct CDR3 sequences, about 17% of which are singletons. The sequencing used CD4+ T cells sorted from PBMCs, collected around 25 months after vaccination. All receptors come from a man aged 50-75 years who received an inactivated influenza vaccine.

The chain joins TRBV24-1 to TRBJ2-3; D may be TRBD1 (6 bases). V was pared by 3 bases and J by 6 bases, with 21 bases between. This CDR3 contains 17 residues. Germline CDR1 reads KGHDR; CDR2 reads SFDVKD. The CDR3 is CATSDTATDSGFDTQYF. CDR3 sequence (DNA): TGTGCCACCAGTGATACCGCGACGGACAGTGGCTTCGATACGCAGTATTTT.

The CDR3 region is CSARHHNEQFF. The CDR3 nucleotides are TGCAGTGCTAGACACCACAATGAGCAGTTCTTC. The V gene is TRBV20-1, the J gene TRBJ2-1; D is unresolved. V was shortened by 2 bases and J by 5 bases, with 4 bases between the two germline ends. Germline CDR1 is DFQATT and CDR2 is SNEGSKA (reference sequence). The CDR3 is made up of 11 amino acids.

Many counts were recorded for this clonotype. The genes are TRBV29-1 and TRBJ2-1; 7 bases are a match to TRBD2. CDR1 is SQVTM and CDR2 is ANQGSEA in the germline V gene. V lost 6 bases to trimming and J lost 6 bases; unmatched junction nucleotides: 5. The CDR3 totals 12 residues. The CDR3 here is CSVAGTTNEQFF. The DNA for the CDR3 is TGCAGCGTGGCCGGGACTACCAATGAGCAGTTCTTC.

The sample holds a few counts of this clonotype. The J gene is TRBJ1-4, the V gene TRBV30; D gene unclear. Germline CDR1 and CDR2: GTSNPN and SVGIG (reference sequence). The CDR3 spans 17 residues. Trimming left V 3 bases short and J 10 bases short, with 27 bases between. For the CDR3, the DNA is TGTGCCTGGAGCGCGACGGAGTCTACAAACCCTTGGGCAAAACTGTTTTTT. Translation: CAWSATESTNPWAKLFF.

This chain joins TRBV19 and TRBJ2-3; D is perhaps TRBD2 (5 bases). This CDR3 has 15 residues. Deletions cut 7 bases from V and 5 bases from J, with 19 bases between. In germline, CDR1 is LNHDA, CDR2 SQIVND (reference sequence). The CDR3 is CASNHGVGERDTQYF. CDR3 DNA: TGTGCCAGTAACCACGGCGTTGGGGAGAGAGATACGCAGTATTTT. The variable domain in full, with the rest retrieved from reference TRBV19 and TRBJ2-3, is DGGITQSPKYLFRKEGQNVTLSCEQNLNHDAMYWYRQDPGQGLRLIYYSQIVNDFQKGDIAEGYSVSREKKESFPLTVTSAQKNPTAFYLCASNHGVGERDTQYFGPGTRLTVL.

V is TRBV7-2 and J is TRBJ2-4; D is perhaps TRBD1 or TRBD2 (5 bases each). CDR1 and CDR2 from the germline V gene are SGHTA and FQGNSA. The CDR3 is 13 residues long. V gave up 6 bases and J gave up 5 bases, with 11 bases separating them. The CDR3 nucleotides are TGTGCCAGCAGTATGGGGACGGAAAACATTCAGTACTTC. Translated, it gives CASSMGTENIQYF.

This clonotype was seen only a few times. The genes are TRBV5-5 and TRBJ1-4, with 11 bases lining up with TRBD1. The CDR3 runs 17 residues. V was clipped by 3 bases and J by 2 bases; unmatched bases: 6. Germline CDR1 SGHKS, CDR2 YYEKEE (reference sequence). CDR3 nucleotides: TGTGCCAGCAGCTGGACAGGGGGCGCGACTACTAATGAAAAACTGTTTTTT. This translates into CASSWTGGATTNEKLFF.

In this sample, this clonotype turned up many times. V is TRBV7-2 and J is TRBJ2-1; unclear D gene. The CDR3 covers 13 residues. Per the germline V gene, CDR1 is SGHTA and CDR2 is FQGNSA. The V and J ends lost 5 bases and 4 bases respectively, with 9 bases between them. CDR3 coding DNA: TGTGCCAGCAGCCCGGAGCCATACAATGAGCAGTTCTTC. It codes for CASSPEPYNEQFF.

This clonotype was observed at least ten times. The chain couples TRBV19 to TRBJ1-5; D is unclear. The V gene lost 5 bases and the J gene lost 8 bases, with 10 bases spanning the gap. The CDR3 has 12 amino acids. Germline V gene lookup returns CDR1 LNHDA and CDR2 SQIVND (reference sequence). CDR3 DNA: TGTGCCAGTAGTCGTCTCCGGGAGCCCCAGCATTTT. This codes for CASSRLREPQHF. The entire variable domain, with the rest obtained from reference TRBV19 and TRBJ1-5, is as follows: DGGITQSPKYLFRKEGQNVTLSCEQNLNHDAMYWYRQDPGQGLRLIYYSQIVNDFQKGDIAEGYSVSREKKESFPLTVTSAQKNPTAFYLCASSRLREPQHFGDGTRLSIL.

V usage is TRBV28 and J usage is TRBJ2-1, with D perhaps TRBD1 or TRBD2 (5 bases each). CDR1 MDHEN and CDR2 SYDVKM come from the germline V gene. CDR3 length equals 14 residues. Trimming removed 5 bases at V and 6 bases at J, with 14 bases between. CDR3 DNA sequence: TGTGCCAGCAGTCCCCCGGGACCGTTCAATGAGCAGTTCTTC. Its protein is CASSPPGPFNEQFF.

The chain recombines TRBV24-1 with TRBJ2-3; D is unclear. CDR1 is KGHDR, CDR2 SFDVKD, per germline. Trimming took off 5 bases at V and 6 bases at J, with 17 bases between the two ends. This CDR3 comprises 15 residues. The CDR3 sequence: CATSAVPGLGDTQYF. The CDR3 nucleotides are TGTGCCACCAGTGCCGTCCCGGGCCTCGGGGATACGCAGTATTTT.

This clonotype was detected a few times. The V call is TRBV4-1, the J call TRBJ2-1; 8 bases agree with TRBD2. The trim removed 0 bases at V and 9 bases at J, leaving 7 bases unmatched. Germline loops: CDR1 MGHRA, CDR2 YSYEKL. The CDR3 sequence is 15 residues long. CDR3 DNA: TGCGCCAGCAGCCAAGACCCCGGGGGGGCGCGTGAGCAGTTCTTC. Encoded protein: CASSQDPGGAREQFF.

This chain links TRBV18 with TRBJ2-2, with D perhaps matching TRBD1 (5 bases). The V gene's germline CDR1 is KGHSH and CDR2 LQKENI. V lost 4 bases to trimming and J lost 5 bases, with 11 bases between them. The CDR3 has 14 amino acids. CDR3 nucleotide sequence: TGTGCCAGCTCACTCCTTCGACAGACCGGGGAGCTGTTTTTT. This sequence encodes CASSLLRQTGELFF.

This clonotype has at least ten counts. J is TRBJ2-3 and V is TRBV15, with 9 bases identical to TRBD1. CDR3 length equals 14 residues. Germline V lookup: CDR1 LNHNV, CDR2 YYDKDF (reference sequence). The V gene end was trimmed by 6 bases and the J gene end by 4 bases; junction bases not matched to a gene: 5. The CDR3 nucleotides are TGTGCCACCAGTGCGCGGACAGGGGCAGATACGCAGTATTTT. This encodes CATSARTGADTQYF.

This clonotype occurred a few times. The chain is built from TRBV20-1 and TRBJ1-5, with TRBD1 as a possible D gene (6 bases). Trimming removed 6 bases at V and 4 bases at J, with 16 bases between. Per germline, CDR1 DFQATT and CDR2 SNEGSKA (reference sequence). The CDR3 totals 14 residues. The DNA for the CDR3 is TGCAGTGCACTCTCGTCAGGGGAAAATCAGCCCCAGCATTTT. This encodes CSALSSGENQPQHF.

V is TRBV28 and J is TRBJ2-2; TRBD2 is a possible D gene (6 bases). The ends were cut back, 7 bases at V and 3 bases at J, with 12 bases in the middle. CDR3 length: 14 amino acids. Germline V gene sequence: CDR1 MDHEN, CDR2 SYDVKM. CDR3 sequence reads: CASNWGTHTGELFF. The CDR3 DNA reads TGTGCCAGCAACTGGGGGACTCACACCGGGGAGCTGTTTTTT.

The rearrangement links TRBV28 to TRBJ1-1, with no clear D. This CDR3 comprises 11 residues. Germline V gives CDR1 MDHEN, CDR2 SYDVKM. V lost 3 bases and J 8 bases, leaving 7 bases between the germline ends. This CDR3 reads CASSFSLEAFF. In nucleotides, the CDR3 is TGTGCCAGCAGTTTTAGCCTCGAAGCTTTCTTT.

The chain links TRBV6-6 to TRBJ2-5, with 11 bases identical to TRBD2. Germline CDR1 and CDR2: MNHNY and SVGAGI (reference sequence). The CDR3 is made up of 20 amino acids. Trimming removed 4 bases from V and 2 bases from J; junction bases left unmatched: 18. The CDR3 spells CASSFPTVSGTSGPQETQYF. The DNA of the CDR3 is TGTGCCAGCAGTTTCCCGACAGTATCCGGGACTAGCGGACCGCAAGAGACCCAGTACTTC.

This clonotype was counted only a few times. CDR3 sequence: CASSLRAGSEYEQYF. The CDR3 nucleotides are TGTGCCAGCAGCTTAAGGGCGGGGTCCGAATACGAGCAGTACTTC. This chain uses TRBV7-9 with TRBJ2-7; possible D gene TRBD2, 6 bases. V lost 2 bases and J lost 4, with 15 bases in between. The CDR3 covers 15 residues. The V gene's germline CDR1 is SEHNR and CDR2 FQNEAQ (reference sequence).

This clonotype was seen at least ten times. J is TRBJ1-5 and V is TRBV12-3 or TRBV12-4, with 7 bases matching TRBD1. The CDR3 length is 15 residues. V shed 2 bases, J shed 1 base, and the junction held 2 bases outside the gene matches. CDR3 in amino acids: CASSLRGQSNQPQHF. DNA for the CDR3: TGTGCCAGCAGTTTAAGGGGACAGAGCAATCAGCCCCAGCATTTT.

This clonotype was seen only a few times. The rearrangement joins TRBV5-1 to TRBJ2-5; D ambiguous. The V and J ends lost 5 bases and 1 base respectively, with 18 bases between them. The CDR3 length is 16 residues. The germline V gene encodes CDR1 SGHRS and CDR2 YFSETQ. CDR3 nucleotide sequence: TGCGCCAGCAGACCAGGTACACGGTCAGTCCAAGAGACCCAGTACTTC. Amino acid sequence: CASRPGTRSVQETQYF.

The table lists this clonotype with a few counts. This chain links TRBV20-1 with TRBJ2-2, with 8 bases matching TRBD1. This CDR3 region has 14 residues. V was clipped by 5 bases and J by 2 bases; unmatched bases: 4. Germline values: CDR1 DFQATT, CDR2 SNEGSKA (reference sequence). The CDR3, as DNA: TGCAGTGCTTCGGACAGGGTCAACACCGGGGAGCTGTTTTTT. It encodes CSASDRVNTGELFF.